The 12 T cell receptor beta chains below come from one sample, sequenced in a study of identical twins. TCRdb called the 5' RACE reads again in MiXCR, with one record for every CDR3 protein. The sample has roughly 630,000 distinct CDR3 sequences, around 7.4% seen once. These data were also reused for a study on yellow fever vaccine responses in identical twins.

Sequencing was done on a sample of PBMCs. Receptors originate from a woman aged 18-30 years in good health.

This clonotype was picked up many times. V and J are TRBV10-3 and TRBJ1-1; D might be TRBD1 (6 bases). Germline loops: CDR1 ENHRY, CDR2 SYGVKD. The V end was cut by 2 bases, the J end by 0 bases, with 7 bases between. The CDR3 consists of 14 residues. Here the CDR3 DNA reads TGTGCCATCAGTGAGAACAGGGTGAACACTGAAGCTTTCTTT. Its protein product is CAISENRVNTEAFF.

Only a few counts were recorded for this clonotype. The chain combines TRBV24-1 with TRBJ2-6; 7 bases are a match to TRBD2. Germline V lookup: CDR1 KGHDR, CDR2 SFDVKD. Unmatched junction bases numbered 12, after V lost 2 bases and J lost 0 bases. The CDR3 is 20 residues long. The CDR3 DNA reads TGTGCCACCAGTGATTCGACTAGCCTTGGGGGATTCTCTGGGGCCAACGTCCTGACTTTC. This encodes CATSDSTSLGGFSGANVLTF.

This clonotype showed up just a few times. J is TRBJ1-2 and V is TRBV6-1; unclear D gene. With 5 bases removed from V and 7 bases from J, the gap between germline ends came to 17 bases. CDR1 and CDR2 (germline): MNHNS, SASEGT. CDR3 size: 14 residues. CDR3 in DNA: TGTGCCAGCAGTAGTCTCTCTACCTCGGGTGGCTACACCTTC. Residues: CASSSLSTSGGYTF.

This clonotype was counted many times. The rearrangement uses TRBV14 and TRBJ2-1; D not certain. The germline CDR1 and CDR2 sequences are SGHDN and FVKESK. Between the trimmed V and J ends, which lost 3 bases and 10 bases, there was a span of 10 bases. This CDR3 is 12 amino acids long. The CDR3 spells CASSQAGREQFF. CDR3 nucleotides: TGTGCCAGCAGCCAGGCCGGACGAGAGCAGTTCTTC.

This clonotype was counted ten times or more. The V call is TRBV12-3 or TRBV12-4, the J call TRBJ1-1, with D tentatively TRBD1 (5 bases). The V end lost 6 bases, the J end lost 11 bases, and 25 bases lay between the germline ends. The length of the CDR3 is 15 residues. The CDR3 loop is CASRAGTGRPEQAFF. CDR3 DNA sequence: TGTGCCAGCAGGGCCGGGACCGGCCGTCCAGAACAGGCTTTCTTT.

This clonotype was seen ten or more times. The V gene is TRBV12-3 or TRBV12-4, the J gene TRBJ2-7, with 7 bases aligning to TRBD1. V dropped 6 bases and J dropped 0; count of bases not matched to a gene: 5. The CDR3 is 14 amino acids. The CDR3 sequence: CASRQGQSSYEQYF. The CDR3, as DNA: TGTGCCAGCAGACAGGGACAGTCCTCCTACGAGCAGTACTTC.

V and J are TRBV15 and TRBJ2-7; D is uncertain. Germline V gene sequence: CDR1 LNHNV, CDR2 YYDKDF (reference sequence). V was trimmed by 0 bases and J by 1 base, leaving 7 bases between them. The CDR3 covers 14 residues. Here the CDR3 DNA reads TGTGCCACCAGCAGAGATGGTGGGTCCTACGAGCAGTACGTC. It specifies CATSRDGGSYEQYV.

This chain uses TRBV19 with TRBJ1-2, with 9 bases fitting TRBD1. Looked up from germline, CDR1 is LNHDA and CDR2 is SQIVND (reference sequence). Unmatched junction bases numbered 13, after V lost 7 bases and J lost 10 bases. This CDR3 is built from 14 residues. The CDR3, as DNA: TGTGCCAGTAATCCCGGGACAGGGAGGTTAGACTACACCTTC. Amino acids: CASNPGTGRLDYTF.

This clonotype was observed at least ten times. The rearrangement joins TRBV20-1 to TRBJ2-5, with 8 bases identical to TRBD1. CDR3 size: 13 residues. The V gene's germline CDR1 is DFQATT and CDR2 SNEGSKA (reference sequence). V lost 5 bases, J lost 0 bases, and 2 bases stayed unmatched. The CDR3 DNA reads TGCAGTGCTCCGGGACAGGACCAAGAGACCCAGTACTTC. Protein product: CSAPGQDQETQYF.

This clonotype was counted only a few times. The chain recombines TRBV6-1 with TRBJ1-3; D call uncertain. The germline gives CDR1 MNHNS, CDR2 SASEGT. Between the trimmed V and J ends, which lost 5 bases and 2 bases, there was a span of 16 bases. This CDR3 has 16 amino acids. The CDR3 spells CASSRATNSAGNTIYF. In nucleotides, the CDR3 is TGTGCCAGCAGTCGCGCGACAAACTCCGCTGGAAACACCATATATTTT.

The chain has TRBV5-1 and TRBJ2-5; the match to TRBD2 covers 11 bases. Germline V gene lookup returns CDR1 SGHRS and CDR2 YFSETQ. The V and J ends lost 7 bases and 4 bases, in that order; junction bases with no gene match: 6. The CDR3 contains 14 residues. Here the CDR3 reads CASLSGTSGETQYF. CDR3 nucleotide sequence: TGCGCCAGCCTATCCGGGACTAGCGGAGAGACCCAGTACTTC. Full variable domain (outside the CDR3, taken from reference TRBV5-1 and TRBJ2-5): KAGVTQTPRYLIKTRGQQVTLSCSPISGHRSVSWYQQTPGQGLQFLFEYFSETQRNKGNFPGRFSGRQFSNSRSEMNVSTLELGDSALYLCASLSGTSGETQYFGPGTRLLVL.

The V call is TRBV24-1, the J call TRBJ2-5; 9 positions match TRBD1. The V segment lost 2 bases and the J segment 4 bases; nucleotides outside the gene matches: 4. CDR3 length equals 15 residues. Germline assignment: CDR1 KGHDR and CDR2 SFDVKD. CDR3 coding DNA: TGTGCCACCAGTGATTCAGGGACAGGGATAGAGACCCAGTACTTC. Protein product: CATSDSGTGIETQYF.